A selection of T cell receptor beta chains follows, all from one sample in a study of T cell responses to AZD1222 COVID-19 vaccine. Sequenced by immunoSEQ multiplex PCR; TCRdb stores in-frame clones only, minus some. Of about 120,000 clones listed, about 90% are singletons. The specimen was peripheral blood, collected on day 0 of AZD1222 vaccination. The receptors stem from an adult in good health. CDR3s include the opening cysteine and the closing phenylalanine or tryptophan. Each record gives: J gene, clone size, V gene, D gene, CDR3 DNA, CDR3 protein. D genes are given only for firm matches. Expanded clones are given a class, and other clones once, few, many or no size at all.

TRBJ2-2	-	TRBV6-5	TRBD2	TGTGCCAGCACCCCGGGACTAGCGGGATTAGGGGAGCTGTTTTTT	CASTPGLAGLGELFF
TRBJ1-3	-	TRBV19	-	TGTGCCAGTAGTATGGGAGGTGGAAACACCATATATTTT	CASSMGGGNTIYF
TRBJ1-3	-	TRBV3-1/TRBV3-2	-	TGTGCCAGCAGCCAACAGGGCATCGGAAACACCATATATTTT	CASSQQGIGNTIYF
TRBJ2-7	-	TRBV18	TRBD2	TGTGCCAGCTCACCAGAAAGCGGGGCCCCCTCGGTCGAGCAGTACTTC	CASSPESGAPSVEQYF
TRBJ2-5	-	TRBV7-2	-	TGTGCCAGCAGCTTCCGGGCCAGGGAGCAAGAGACCCAGTACTTC	CASSFRAREQETQYF
TRBJ2-7	few	TRBV2	-	TGTGCCAGCAACGACGTTTTCTCCTACGAGCAGTACTTC	CASNDVFSYEQYF
TRBJ1-4	once	TRBV5-1	TRBD1	TGCGCCACCAGGACAGGAGGAGTACAAGGAAATGAAAAACTGTTTTTT	CATRTGGVQGNEKLFF
TRBJ1-1	-	TRBV28	-	TGTGCCAGCAGTCTGGGACAGAACACTGAAGCTTTCTTT	CASSLGQNTEAFF
TRBJ2-7	-	TRBV29-1	-	TGCAGCGTTGAACGCCCCCCCCACGAGCAGTACTTC	CSVERPPHEQYF
TRBJ1-2	-	TRBV4-1	TRBD1	TGCGCCAGCAGCCAAGAGAGGTCAGGGGGGGCGGCTGGCTACACCTTC	CASSQERSGGAAGYTF
TRBJ1-2	-	TRBV5-6	TRBD1	TGTGCCAGCAGAGGACAGGGTGTGCTCCTTTTAGGCTACACCTTC	CASRGQGVLLLGYTF
TRBJ2-7	-	TRBV7-8	-	TGTGCCAGCAGCCGCCTTCGGGAGGGGGCATTCTACGAGCAGTACTTC	CASSRLREGAFYEQYF
TRBJ1-2	-	TRBV28	-	TGTGCCAGCAGTTTGGCGGGTTTAGGTAGCTACACCTTC	CASSLAGLGSYTF
TRBJ1-1	-	TRBV6-5	-	TGTGCCAGCAGCCGGGGGACGGCCCCCACTGAAGCTTTCTTT	CASSRGTAPTEAFF
TRBJ2-4	once	TRBV11-2	TRBD1	TGTGCCAGCAGCCAACCGGACAGGGTGACGAGAAACATTCAGTACTTC	CASSQPDRVTRNIQYF
TRBJ1-2	-	TRBV28	-	TGTGCCAGCGCGGGGGGGGCGCTTGGCTACACCTTC	CASAGGALGYTF
TRBJ2-7	-	TRBV11-2	-	TGTGCCAGCAGCTTAGGGTCTGAATACGAGCAGTACTTC	CASSLGSEYEQYF
TRBJ1-2	-	TRBV6-5	TRBD1	TGTGCCAGCAGTACCGACAGGGCCGATGGCTACACCTTC	CASSTDRADGYTF
TRBJ1-2	-	TRBV6-1	-	TGTGCCAGCAGTGAAAATCTCCGGGGAGATGGCTACACCTTC	CASSENLRGDGYTF
TRBJ1-1	once	TRBV28	TRBD1	TGTGCCAGCAGTTCTTCTTCGGGACAGTCGTTCGAAGCTTTCTTT	CASSSSSGQSFEAFF
TRBJ1-1	-	TRBV19	-	TGTGCCAGTAGTATAATCGGGGTGAACACTGAAGCTTTCTTT	CASSIIGVNTEAFF
TRBJ1-1	-	TRBV6-5	-	TGTGCCAGCAGTTACGCACGGGCAGGGTCCTATGCTTTCTTT	CASSYARAGSYAFF
TRBJ1-6	-	TRBV6-5	-	TGTGCCAGCAGTTACATTCCACGTAATTCACCCCTCCACTTT	CASSYIPRNSPLHF
TRBJ2-7	-	TRBV5-1	-	TGCGCCAGCAGCTTGGATCCAGACTCCTACGAGCAGTACTTC	CASSLDPDSYEQYF
TRBJ1-2	-	TRBV19	-	TGTGCCAGTAGTATAATTTCCGCAAACTATGGCTACACCTTC	CASSIISANYGYTF
TRBJ2-7	-	TRBV7-9	-	TGTGCCAGCAGCTTAGGCCCTTTTCGATCCTACGAGCAGTACTTC	CASSLGPFRSYEQYF
TRBJ2-7	-	TRBV6-6	TRBD1	TGTGCCAGCAGTTACGGGACAGTGAACTACGAGCAGTACTTC	CASSYGTVNYEQYF
TRBJ2-2	-	TRBV18	-	TGTGCCAGCTCACCACAATCTAGGGACGGGGAGCTGTTTTTT	CASSPQSRDGELFF
TRBJ2-7	-	TRBV18	TRBD1	TGTGCCAGCTCACCACCAGGGACAGGGTTCTACGAGCAGTACTTC	CASSPPGTGFYEQYF
TRBJ2-7	-	TRBV5-4	TRBD2	TGTGCCAGCAGCTTGGCCGTTCTAGCGGGGGACTCCTACGAGCAGTACTTC	CASSLAVLAGDSYEQYF
TRBJ1-3	-	TRBV5-6	-	TGTGCCAGCAGCTACCTCGTATCCTCTGGAAACACCATATATTTT	CASSYLVSSGNTIYF
TRBJ1-5	-	TRBV19	-	TGTGCCAGTAGAGACACTTATCAGCCCCAGCATTTT	CASRDTYQPQHF
TRBJ1-2	-	TRBV29-1	-	TGCAGCGTTGAAGGCAACGAAGACTATGGCTACACCTTC	CSVEGNEDYGYTF
TRBJ2-7	-	TRBV13	TRBD2	TGTGCCAGCAGCTCAACCCTGGTGGGAGGGGTCCACGAGCAGTACTTC	CASSSTLVGGVHEQYF
TRBJ2-1	many	TRBV6-4	TRBD2	TGTGCCAGCAGTGACTCGACGGGAGGATCTGAGCAGTTCTTC	CASSDSTGGSEQFF
TRBJ1-5	few	TRBV6-7	-	TGTGCCAGCACCCCGGGGGGGCCCCAGCATTTT	CASTPGGPQHF
TRBJ1-2	-	TRBV12-3/TRBV12-4	-	TGTGCCAGCAGTCCACAGGGTGGTCATGGCTACACCTTC	CASSPQGGHGYTF
TRBJ2-1	-	TRBV5-4	-	TGTGCCAGCAGACCGGACGCGGATGAGCAGTTCTTC	CASRPDADEQFF
TRBJ2-1	-	TRBV19	-	TGTGCCAGTAGCCTAGGTGGACAGACCTACAATGAGCAGTTCTTC	CASSLGGQTYNEQFF
TRBJ1-1	-	TRBV15	-	TGTGCCACCAGCAGACCGTCCACTGAAGCTTTCTTT	CATSRPSTEAFF
TRBJ2-5	-	TRBV4-1	-	TGCGCCAGCAGCCAAGTCCGGTGGGGGGAGACCCAGTACTTC	CASSQVRWGETQYF
TRBJ1-1	-	TRBV7-9	-	TGTGCCAGCAGCCCTCTAGGGTCAGGGGATACTGAAGCTTTCTTT	CASSPLGSGDTEAFF
TRBJ1-2	-	TRBV28	-	TGTGCCAGCAGTTTAAGACAGGATGCTTTGCTCAATGGCTACACCTTC	CASSLRQDALLNGYTF
TRBJ2-1	-	TRBV7-9	-	TGTGCCAGCAGCTTAAATCGAGTTGAGCAGTTCTTC	CASSLNRVEQFF
TRBJ2-3	-	TRBV24-1	-	TGTGCCACCAGTGATCACAGGGTACCCACAGATACGCAGTATTTT	CATSDHRVPTDTQYF
TRBJ2-1	-	TRBV5-4	-	TGTGCCAGCAGCTTAGGCCGGTCGGGCCGGAGCTCCTACAATGAGCAGTTCTTC	CASSLGRSGRSSYNEQFF
TRBJ2-3	-	TRBV9	TRBD2	TGTGCCAGCACCCCCCGGACTAGTCTATCGGATACGCAGTATTTT	CASTPRTSLSDTQYF